The sequence of this T cell receptor beta chain was determined in a study of T cell responses to AZD1222 COVID-19 vaccine. Using immunoSEQ multiplex PCR, the repertoire was profiled, and TCRdb retains in-frame clones only, with some absent. Of approximately 150,000 clones detected, roughly 88% appear once; the ten largest clones hold 1.6%. Study-wide results and limits: Baseline seropositives among AZD1222 recipients totaled only 5 to 7. Reportedly, nearly half the spike-specific TCRs target unmutated variant regions.

Worth noting for this clone: No antigen is known for it.

Germline V gene sequence: CDR1 SGHAT, CDR2 FQNNGV. The CDR3 contains 15 residues. V trimming: 5 bases; J trimming: 4 bases; junction bases outside the gene matches: 7. The sequences come from peripheral blood, collected 28 days after the second AZD1222 dose. The clonotype originates from an adult who received the AZD1222 COVID-19 vaccine. This chain joins TRBV11-2 and TRBJ1-4; 7 bases are a match to TRBD1. CDR3 region: CASSRTGQVNEKLFF. CDR3 sequence (DNA): TGTGCCAGCAGCCGCACCGGACAGGTTAATGAAAAACTGTTTTTT.